Listed here are 12 T cell receptor beta chains from one sample, sequenced in a study of a mutant IDH1 vaccine in newly diagnosed glioma. The sample's time point: week 47, end of study. In every dose of vaccine, 300 ug of mutant IDH1 20-mer peptide was given alongside topical imiquimod. These receptors have no identified antigens. Measured with immunoSEQ multiplex PCR; TCRdb has only the in-frame clones, and not every one. The data contain 31,000 or so clones, 84% of them seen just once; the ten biggest clones take up around 29%. The sequences come from PBMCs, collected from a glioma patient whose treatment included an IDH1 peptide vaccine. The receptors originated from a man between 25 and 39 years old with glioma.

This chain's CDR3 is CASSELKQGGEQFF. The CDR3 bases are TGTGCCAGCAGTGAATTAAAACAGGGGGGTGAGCAGTTCTTC. The V call is TRBV25-1, the J call TRBJ2-1; 8 nucleotides align to TRBD1. The CDR3 totals 14 residues. Germline CDR1 reads MGHDK; CDR2 reads SYGVNS. V shed 1 base and J 9 bases; nucleotides not matched to a gene: 5.

The chain joins TRBV7-2 to TRBJ2-5; 7 bases line up with TRBD2. The CDR3 is 16 residues long. Germline trimming cut 1 base from V and 0 bases from J; bases unmatched to any gene: 5. The germline V gene has CDR1 SGHTA and CDR2 FQGNSA. The CDR3 region is CASSLVVGGYQETQYF. CDR3 nucleotides: TGTGCCAGCAGCTTAGTGGTCGGGGGGTACCAAGAGACCCAGTACTTC.

The V call is TRBV7-2, the J call TRBJ1-1, with a possible D match to TRBD1 (5 bases). The germline CDR1 and CDR2 sequences are SGHTA and FQGNSA. V was cut by 6 bases and J by 0 bases, with 17 bases left in between. The CDR3 is 16 residues long. The CDR3 is CASSFSGGRLNTEAFF. The CDR3, as DNA: TGTGCCAGCAGTTTCTCCGGGGGACGCTTGAACACTGAAGCTTTCTTT.

The sample holds a few counts of this clone. The chain links TRBV9 to TRBJ1-2; D is undetermined. CDR1 is SGDLS, CDR2 YYNGEE, per germline. The CDR3 is 14 residues long. Trimming cost V 0 bases and J 6 bases, with 12 bases left between them. Written as DNA, the CDR3 is TGTGCCAGCAGCGTAGGTCGACGGTATGATGGCTACACCTTC. Its protein product is CASSVGRRYDGYTF.

The chain has TRBV6-6 and TRBJ2-2, with D perhaps given as TRBD1 or TRBD2 (5 bases each). This CDR3 comprises 15 residues. The germline CDR1 and CDR2 sequences are MNHNY and SVGAGI (reference sequence). V lost 6 bases to trimming and J lost 0 bases, with 11 bases between them. CDR3 in DNA: TGTGCCAGCAGCTGGGACGGAACGAACACCGGGGAGCTGTTTTTT. This gives the protein CASSWDGTNTGELFF.

The chain recombines TRBV5-1 with TRBJ2-7, with 8 bases that match TRBD2. V dropped 0 bases and J dropped 7; count of bases not matched to a gene: 12. The germline gives CDR1 SGHRS, CDR2 YFSETQ. CDR3 length equals 16 residues. CDR3 nucleotide sequence: TGCGCCAGCAGCTTGGCAGGTCTAGCGGGTGACCGTGAGCAGTACTTC. Encoded protein: CASSLAGLAGDREQYF.

This chain uses TRBV14 with TRBJ2-3; D possibly corresponds to TRBD2 (6 bases). Trimming cost V 3 bases and J 2 bases, with 12 bases left between them. CDR3 length: 15 residues. Germline V CDR1 and CDR2: SGHDN, FVKESK. In DNA form, the CDR3 reads TGTGCCAGCAGCCACAGGGACTTTAACACAGATACGCAGTATTTT. Translated, it gives CASSHRDFNTDTQYF.

V is TRBV7-2 and J is TRBJ2-2, with D unresolved. Trimming left V 2 bases short and J 4 bases short, with 11 bases between. The V gene's germline CDR1 is SGHTA and CDR2 FQGNSA. The CDR3 is 15 residues long. The CDR3 spells CASSLIAASTGELFF. Written as DNA, the CDR3 is TGTGCCAGCAGCTTAATTGCGGCGAGCACCGGGGAGCTGTTTTTT. The entire variable domain, with the rest obtained from reference TRBV7-2 and TRBJ2-2, is as follows: GAGVSQSPSNKVTEKGKDVELRCDPISGHTALYWYRQSLGQGLEFLIYFQGNSAPDKSGLPSDRFSAERTGGSVSTLTIQRTQQEDSAVYLCASSLIAASTGELFFGEGSRLTVL.

The chain carries TRBV11-2 and TRBJ2-7; no reliable D call. Looked up from germline, CDR1 is SGHAT and CDR2 is FQNNGV. Trimming left V 1 base short and J 0 bases short, with 10 bases between. The CDR3 runs to 15 residues. For the CDR3, the DNA is TGTGCCAGCAGCTTAGTATCGGCGGCCTCCTACGAGCAGTACTTC. Translated, it gives CASSLVSAASYEQYF.

V usage is TRBV30 and J usage is TRBJ2-2; D gene uncertain. CDR3 length: 11 amino acids. Germline V gene lookup returns CDR1 GTSNPN and CDR2 SVGIG (reference sequence). V gave up 0 bases and J gave up 8 bases, with 4 bases separating them. CDR3 DNA: TGTGCCTGGAGTGTGGGAGGGGAGCTGTTTTTT. Translation gives CAWSVGGELFF.

V gene TRBV6-9 combines with J gene TRBJ1-4; unclear D gene. Trimming cost V 5 bases and J 3 bases, with 19 bases left between them. There are 17 residues in the CDR3. Germline values: CDR1 MNHGY, CDR2 SVAAGI. In nucleotides, the CDR3 is TGTGCCAGCAGTCATCTGGGTGGTAATAGGTCTAATGAAAAACTGTTTTTT. Translated: CASSHLGGNRSNEKLFF.

The rearrangement uses TRBV11-2 and TRBJ1-1; TRBD1 agrees at 9 bases. V shed 5 bases, J shed 4 bases, and the junction held 2 bases outside the gene matches. This CDR3 spans 13 amino acids. Germline lookup yields CDR1 SGHAT and CDR2 FQNNGV. In DNA form, the CDR3 reads TGTGCCAGCAGCGAGGACAGGGGCACTGAAGCTTTCTTT. Its translation: CASSEDRGTEAFF.